These 30 T cell receptor beta chains share one sample of origin, sequenced in a study of blood T cells in healthy people across ages. With a J-beta primer mix and a sample-barcoded 5' primer, a second PCR ran roughly 6 to 11 cycles. Via MiXCR, TCRdb re-called the 5' RACE reads, giving one row per CDR3 protein. The table records over 600,000 distinct CDR3 sequences, roughly two fifths of them present only once. The sample was blood. The receptors were sampled from a man older than 75 in good health.

This clonotype showed up just a few times. The J gene is TRBJ2-1, the V gene TRBV20-1, with 7 bases aligning to TRBD2. The CDR3 has 16 residues. The germline CDR1 and CDR2 sequences are DFQATT and SNEGSKA (reference sequence). The ends lost 1 base at V and 9 bases at J; junction bases unmatched: 15. The CDR3: CSARATGGPSRFEQFF. The DNA of the CDR3 is TGCAGTGCTAGAGCCACGGGAGGTCCTAGTCGGTTTGAGCAGTTCTTC.

The chain is built from TRBV6-2 or TRBV6-3 and TRBJ2-1, with D perhaps matching TRBD2 (5 bases). This CDR3 region has 16 residues. Trimming shortened V by 1 base and J by 6 bases, and 16 bases separated the two germline ends. CDR1 is MNHEY, CDR2 SVGEGT, per germline. CDR3 in amino acids: CASSYFRAGLSNEQFF. CDR3 nucleotides: TGTGCCAGCAGTTACTTTAGGGCCGGACTTTCCAATGAGCAGTTCTTC.

This clonotype came up a few times. V and J are TRBV29-1 and TRBJ2-7, with D unresolved. Looked up from germline, CDR1 is SQVTM and CDR2 is ANQGSEA. V lost 3 bases and J 3 bases, leaving 9 bases between the germline ends. This CDR3 region has 12 residues. CDR3 nucleotides: TGCAGCGTTGAGGCAGGAAACTACGAGCAGTACTTC. Translation: CSVEAGNYEQYF.

Ten or more counts support this clonotype. The chain recombines TRBV29-1 with TRBJ2-5, with 7 bases fitting TRBD1. The junction had 7 bases not matched to a gene; V was cut back by 7 bases and J by 5 bases. This CDR3 contains 12 residues. Germline V gene data show CDR1 as SQVTM and CDR2 as ANQGSEA. Written as DNA, the CDR3 is TGCAGCGCCAGACAGGGTTTGGAGACCCAGTACTTC. Translated, it gives CSARQGLETQYF. Full variable domain (rest looked up from reference TRBV29-1 and TRBJ2-5): SAVISQKPSRDICQRGTSLTIQCQVDSQVTMMFWYRQQPGQSLTLIATANQGSEATYESGFVIDKFPISRPNLTFSTLTVSNMSPEDSSIYLCSARQGLETQYFGPGTRLLVL.

The chain carries TRBV10-3 and TRBJ2-1; D is unclear. Germline V gene data show CDR1 as ENHRY and CDR2 as SYGVKD. The length of the CDR3 is 13 residues. V gave up 4 bases and J gave up 8 bases, with 12 bases separating them. DNA for the CDR3: TGTGCCATCAGTGGGTTGAGTTCCCATGAGCAGTTCTTC. Amino acids: CAISGLSSHEQFF.

The chain couples TRBV11-2 to TRBJ2-5, with a weak D call TRBD2 (6 bases). The CDR3 covers 18 residues. Germline lookup yields CDR1 SGHAT and CDR2 FQNNGV. Trimming stripped 0 bases from V and 2 bases from J, with 19 bases between. CDR3 DNA: TGTGCCAGCAGCTTAGATCCCGGGGGATCCCCCGTACAAGAGACCCAGTACTTC. It specifies CASSLDPGGSPVQETQYF.

About this clonotype itself: Possible read error: a much larger clone is one base away. The chain employs TRBV12-3 or TRBV12-4 and TRBJ2-3, with no clear D. This CDR3 comprises 14 residues. Trimming took 6 bases from V and 0 from J, leaving 10 bases between them. The CDR3 coding sequence is TGTGCCAGCAGACCCCTCATTAGCACAGATACGCAGTATTTT. This gives the protein CASRPLISTDTQYF.

The sample holds a few counts of this clonotype. The rearrangement joins TRBV28 to TRBJ1-2, with 12 nucleotides matching TRBD1. After removal of 5 bases from V and 10 bases from J, the junction contained 5 bases not matched to a gene. CDR3 length equals 13 residues. The germline V gene has CDR1 MDHEN and CDR2 SYDVKM. CDR3 amino acids: CASSQGQGAIYTF. Written as DNA, the CDR3 is TGTGCCAGCAGTCAGGGACAGGGGGCAATCTACACCTTC.

In the case of this clonotype: One junction end does not reproduce the germline sequence, and a read error may be involved. As DNA, the CDR3 is TGTGCCAGCGGTTTAGGAAGAGCGGGGGGAGATACGCAGTATTTT. Amino acids: CASGLGRAGGDTQYF. This chain uses TRBV12-3 or TRBV12-4 with TRBJ2-3; 9 bases match TRBD2. The CDR3 sequence is 15 residues long.

This clonotype was recorded only once. Germline is not matched at one junction end, which may reflect a read error. The chain is built from TRBV12-3 or TRBV12-4 and TRBJ1-5; 7 nucleotides match TRBD1. The CDR3 is 16 amino acids. The chain's CDR3 is CASSFGGQHSNRPQHF. The CDR3 DNA reads TGTGCCAGCAGTTTCGGGGGACAGCATAGCAATCGGCCCCAGCATTTT.

As for this clonotype: A much larger clonotype is one base distant, so this may be a read error. The chain carries TRBV29-1 and TRBJ2-5; D perhaps matches TRBD1 (5 bases). Germline loops: CDR1 SQVTM, CDR2 ANQGSEA. This CDR3 is 13 amino acids long. CDR3 DNA sequence: TGCGGCGTTGAGCAGGGATTCCAAGAGACCCAGTACTTC. It encodes CGVEQGFQETQYF.

CDR3 DNA: TGTGCCAGCAGCTTAGCGTCGGGACAGGGGGCATTTGGCTACACCTTC. This translates into CASSLASGQGAFGYTF. This chain links TRBV7-2 with TRBJ1-2; 12 positions agree with TRBD1. The CDR3 is 16 amino acids. V gave up 0 bases and J gave up 7 bases; unmatched junction bases: 6. Germline V gives CDR1 SGHTA, CDR2 FQGNSA.

The V and J genes are TRBV10-1 and TRBJ2-5; D tentatively reads TRBD1 or TRBD2 (6 bases each). V gave up 6 bases and J gave up 0 bases, with 14 bases separating them. Germline V gives CDR1 WNHNN, CDR2 SYGVQD (reference sequence). The CDR3 totals 15 residues. The CDR3 DNA reads TGCGCCAGCAGGGCGGAGGGGACACACCAAGAGACCCAGTACTTC. Protein: CASRAEGTHQETQYF.

Turning to this clonotype: A junction end diverges from the germline sequence, so it may reflect a read error. V is TRBV6-5 and J is TRBJ2-1; the match to TRBD2 covers 7 bases. Germline V gives CDR1 MNHEY, CDR2 SVGAGI. This CDR3 is 16 amino acids long. The DNA for the CDR3 is TGTGCCAGCAGTTACAGGAGACTAGCTTCCTACAATGCGCAGTTCTTC. Translation: CASSYRRLASYNAQFF.

The CDR3 nucleotides are TGTGCCAGCACCTCCCTGGGGGGGGAGCAGTACTTC. This sequence encodes CASTSLGGEQYF. The V gene is TRBV12-3 or TRBV12-4, the J gene TRBJ2-7, with TRBD2 identical over 7 bases. V trimming: 7 bases; J trimming: 7 bases; junction bases outside the gene matches: 7. The CDR3 runs 12 residues.

Note on this clonotype: Germline and junction disagree at one end, which may indicate a read error. The V gene is TRBV25-1, the J gene TRBJ2-1; 10 bases are a match to TRBD1. The J call may be incorrect, as the DNA end agrees better with TRBJ2-7. This CDR3 region has 16 residues. CDR1 and CDR2 from the germline V gene are MGHDK and SYGVNS. CDR3 sequence: CANSATGDRGRHEQYF. The CDR3 bases are TGTGCCAACAGTGCTACCGGGGACAGGGGTCGCCACGAGCAGTACTTC.

In this sample, this clonotype turned up many times. CDR3 amino acids: CASSDNRNEKLFF. The CDR3 nucleotides are TGTGCCAGCTCAGATAATCGTAATGAAAAACTGTTTTTT. The J gene is TRBJ1-4, the V gene TRBV7-9, with unresolved D. Germline V lookup: CDR1 SEHNR, CDR2 FQNEAQ (reference sequence). V lost 8 bases and J 4 bases, leaving 11 bases between the germline ends. The CDR3 sequence is 13 residues long.

V gene TRBV5-6 combines with J gene TRBJ2-1; 8 bases are shared with TRBD1. The CDR3 extends over 14 amino acids. V gave up 1 base and J gave up 9 bases; unmatched junction bases: 6. The germline gives CDR1 SGHDT, CDR2 YYEEEE. CDR3 sequence: CASSLQGAGGEQFF. DNA for the CDR3: TGTGCCAGCAGCTTGCAGGGGGCTGGTGGTGAGCAGTTCTTC.

The chain is built from TRBV18 and TRBJ2-5, with TRBD2 matching over 8 bases. CDR3 length: 18 residues. V shed 2 bases and J 1 base; nucleotides not matched to a gene: 12. Germline V lookup: CDR1 KGHSH, CDR2 LQKENI. The CDR3 is CASSPVGGRRITQETQYF. CDR3 coding DNA: TGTGCCAGCTCACCAGTCGGCGGGAGGAGGATAACCCAAGAGACCCAGTACTTC.

This clonotype was seen repeatedly, ten times or more. This chain joins TRBV11-3 and TRBJ2-1; the D gene is possibly TRBD2 (5 bases). V lost 4 bases and J lost 9, with 19 bases in between. The CDR3 runs to 15 residues. The germline V gene encodes CDR1 SGHNT and CDR2 YENEEA. The chain's CDR3 is CASSSRSRAHSEQFF. CDR3 in DNA: TGTGCCAGCAGCTCACGTTCGAGGGCACATTCTGAGCAGTTCTTC. Together with reference TRBV11-3 and TRBJ2-1, the CDR3 gives the full variable domain: EAGVVQSPRYKIIEKKQPVAFWCNPISGHNTLYWYLQNLGQGPELLIRYENEEAVDDSQLPKDRFSAERLKGVDSTLKIQPAELGDSAVYLCASSSRSRAHSEQFFGPGTRLTVL.

The chain couples TRBV7-2 to TRBJ2-3; 9 nucleotides match TRBD2. V lost 3 bases, J lost 4 bases, and 5 bases stayed unmatched. The CDR3 totals 15 residues. CDR1 is SGHTA, CDR2 FQGNSA, per germline. For the CDR3, the DNA is TGTGCCAGCAGCTTCGTTAGCGGGGGCCCAGATACGCAGTATTTT. Its protein is CASSFVSGGPDTQYF.

The V and J genes are TRBV5-6 and TRBJ2-7, with 7 bases matching TRBD2. After removal of 1 base from V and 5 bases from J, the junction contained 6 bases not matched to a gene. From germline, CDR1 is SGHDT and CDR2 YYEEEE. The length of the CDR3 is 14 residues. This chain's CDR3 is CASSLWGGSHEQYF. In nucleotides, the CDR3 is TGTGCCAGCAGCTTGTGGGGCGGGAGCCACGAGCAGTACTTC.

In the case of this clonotype: Mismatch with germline at one junction end may stem from a read error. The chain links TRBV6-2 or TRBV6-3 to TRBJ1-1; 8 nucleotides match TRBD1. The CDR3 extends over 16 amino acids. Per germline, CDR1 MNHEY and CDR2 SVGEGT. The CDR3 spells CASSYQSGQVNPEAFF. CDR3 nucleotide sequence: TGTGCCAGCAGTTACCAATCGGGACAGGTGAACCCTGAAGCTTTCTTT.

This chain connects TRBV11-2 to TRBJ1-1; 7 nucleotides agree with TRBD1. Losses at the gene ends were 5 bases for V and 0 bases for J; bases not matched to a gene: 12. CDR3 length: 17 residues. In germline, CDR1 is SGHAT, CDR2 FQNNGV. The CDR3 coding sequence is TGTGCCAGCAGCCTCGCCTCCCTCGGGACAGTGAACACTGAAGCTTTCTTT. This codes for CASSLASLGTVNTEAFF.

The gene calls are TRBV21-1 and TRBJ2-1. TRBV21-1 is deemed a pseudogene. The CDR3 sequence is 15 residues long. The DNA of the CDR3 is TGTACCAGCAGCAAACTTCACCGGACGGTGAATGAGCAGTTCTTC. It translates to CTSSKLHRTVNEQFF.

The CDR3, as DNA: TGCGCCAGCAGCTTGAATCAGGGACCGAACACTGAAGCTTTCTTT. This sequence encodes CASSLNQGPNTEAFF. The chain employs TRBV5-1 and TRBJ1-1; TRBD1 is a possible D gene (5 bases). The CDR3 totals 15 residues. In germline, CDR1 is SGHRS, CDR2 YFSETQ. Trimming shortened V by 1 base and J by 1 base, and 11 bases separated the two germline ends.

This clonotype appeared many times. CDR3 in amino acids: CASRIPRTGSDTQYF. The CDR3 DNA follows: TGTGCCAGCAGAATACCTCGGACAGGGTCAGATACGCAGTATTTT. This sequence joins TRBV6-2 or TRBV6-3 and TRBJ2-3; 8 bases agree with TRBD1. In germline, CDR1 is MNHEY, CDR2 SVGEGT. The CDR3 consists of 15 residues. Trimming removed 6 bases from V and 4 bases from J; junction bases left unmatched: 9.

This clonotype was detected a few times. This chain links TRBV7-9 with TRBJ2-1; D may correspond to TRBD1 or TRBD2 (6 bases each). This CDR3 spans 14 amino acids. Germline V gives CDR1 SEHNR, CDR2 FQNEAQ (reference sequence). Trimming removed 2 bases from V and 9 bases from J, with 14 bases in between. The CDR3 loop is CASSLKGGGIEQFF. The CDR3 region has the DNA TGTGCCAGCAGCTTAAAGGGGGGAGGCATTGAGCAGTTCTTC.

This chain uses TRBV20-1 with TRBJ2-1, with D perhaps matching TRBD1 (6 bases). V lost 5 bases and J lost 0, with 11 bases in between. Germline V gives CDR1 DFQATT, CDR2 SNEGSKA (reference sequence). The CDR3 loop spans 14 amino acids. The DNA for the CDR3 is TGCAGTGCTTGGGACATGAGCTCCTACAATGAGCAGTTCTTC. Encoded protein: CSAWDMSSYNEQFF.

This clonotype turned up a few times. The chain couples TRBV10-1 to TRBJ1-2; no clear D. CDR1 WNHNN and CDR2 SYGVQD come from the germline V gene (reference sequence). V lost 3 bases and J lost 2, with 7 bases in between. The length of the CDR3 is 13 residues. The CDR3 DNA sequence: TGCGCCAGCAGTGAAAATCAAAACTATGGCTACACCTTC. Encoded protein: CASSENQNYGYTF.